The clone carrying this T cell receptor beta chain was observed many times. Its target is unknown. Here immunoSEQ multiplex PCR was the method, and the copy in TCRdb shows in-frame clones only, minus some. The sample comprises 50,000 or so clones, 65% to 85% of which are singletons, and under 20% rests with the top ten. The sample originates from a study of a mutant IDH1 vaccine in newly diagnosed glioma. This CDR3 region has 17 residues. Per germline, CDR1 LGHNA and CDR2 YSLEER. With 4 bases removed from V and 1 base from J, the gap between germline ends came to 16 bases. Study-level results: Vaccine-induced responses were seen in roughly 93% of patients, spanning several MHC alleles.

This sample's time point: baseline, week 1 (first vaccination visit). Treatment reported: pre-vaccination baseline after standard-of-care therapy. The chain couples TRBV4-3 to TRBJ2-2; D possibly corresponds to TRBD1 (5 bases). The sequencing here drew on PBMCs, taken from a glioma patient treated with radiotherapy, temozolomide or both. This clonotype was obtained from a man between 18 and 35 years old with glioma. CDR3 region: CASSPRQTEMNTGELFF. The CDR3, as DNA: TGCGCCAGCAGCCCCCGTCAGACAGAGATGAACACCGGGGAGCTGTTTTTT.